The 31 T cell receptor beta chains presented below share a single source sample, sequenced in a study of PD-1 blockade in classical Hodgkin lymphoma. Every patient relapsed after autologous stem cell transplantation, and brentuximab vedotin exposure varied. TCRdb's table, derived via immunoSEQ multiplex PCR, lists solely in-frame clones and lacks some. The profile shows 15,000 or so clones, 80% to 90% of them singletons. The sample here was peripheral blood mononuclear cells (PBMCs), taken at baseline. The receptors shown here come from a human donor with classical Hodgkin lymphoma.

There are a few counts of this clone. The rearrangement uses TRBV19 and TRBJ1-1, with TRBD1 matching 8 bases. J lost 2 bases, V lost 7 bases, and 9 bases had no gene match. The CDR3 length is 15 residues. Germline-derived CDR1 and CDR2 are LNHDA and SQIVND (reference sequence). CDR3 sequence reads: CASTTTGAGNTEAFF. In DNA, the CDR3 is TGTGCCAGTACCACGACAGGGGCTGGCAACACTGAAGCTTTCTTT.

J is TRBJ2-3 and V is TRBV9; 11 bases agree with TRBD2. CDR3 length: 14 residues. From germline, CDR1 is SGDLS and CDR2 YYNGEE. After removal of 4 bases from V and 5 bases from J, the junction contained 3 bases not matched to a gene. Here the CDR3 DNA reads TGTGCCAGCAGCCTTGGACTAGCGGGAGATACGCAGTATTTT. This translates into CASSLGLAGDTQYF. Full variable domain (missing parts from reference TRBV9 and TRBJ2-3): DSGVTQTPKHLITATGQRVTLRCSPRSGDLSVYWYQQSLDQGLQFLIQYYNGEERAKGNILERFSAQQFPDLHSELNLSSLELGDSALYFCASSLGLAGDTQYFGPGTRLTVL.

The CDR3 nucleotides read TGCGCCAGCGGAGACAGGAGTCGCACCAATGAGCAGTTCTTC. This translates into CASGDRSRTNEQFF. This sequence joins TRBV4-1 and TRBJ2-1; perhaps TRBD1 as D (6 bases). V was shortened by 8 bases and J by 6 bases, with 17 bases between the two germline ends. CDR1 and CDR2 (germline): MGHRA, YSYEKL. The CDR3 has 14 amino acids.

The chain combines TRBV12-5 with TRBJ1-2; tentative D call: TRBD1 (5 bases). This CDR3 contains 15 residues. The germline V gene has CDR1 LGHNT and CDR2 FRNRAP. V lost 3 bases to trimming and J lost 4 bases, with 15 bases between them. The CDR3 sequence: CASGLNPGLPYGYTF. CDR3 nucleotide sequence: TGTGCTAGTGGTTTAAACCCAGGGCTGCCCTATGGCTACACCTTC.

The chain uses TRBV28 and TRBJ1-1; D possibly corresponds to TRBD1 (5 bases). Trimming pared 4 bases from V and 0 bases from J, leaving 18 bases between. This CDR3 spans 17 amino acids. In germline, CDR1 is MDHEN, CDR2 SYDVKM. Here the CDR3 DNA reads TGTGCCAGCAGTTCAGCGGGGGGACGGTTACTGAACACTGAAGCTTTCTTT. Residues: CASSSAGGRLLNTEAFF.

This chain joins TRBV18 and TRBJ1-2; 8 bases agree with TRBD1. Germline V lookup: CDR1 KGHSH, CDR2 LQKENI. The CDR3 consists of 14 residues. V was clipped by 6 bases and J by 4 bases; unmatched bases: 7. The CDR3 spells CASSHGQGGYGYTF. In DNA, the CDR3 is TGTGCCAGCTCGCACGGACAGGGTGGCTATGGCTACACCTTC.

The CDR3 nucleotides are TGTGCCAGCAGCCCATTGGGGGGCCGGGGGATTGTGAGAGAGACCCAGTACTTC. Protein: CASSPLGGRGIVRETQYF. The J gene is TRBJ2-5, the V gene TRBV5-4, with D tentatively TRBD1 or TRBD2 (6 bases each). Trimming pared 4 bases from V and 4 bases from J, leaving 26 bases between. The germline V gene encodes CDR1 SGHNT and CDR2 YYREEE (reference sequence). The length of the CDR3 is 18 residues.

The chain recombines TRBV4-3 with TRBJ1-2; a weak D match, TRBD1 (5 bases). The CDR3 runs 14 residues. V was cut by 0 bases and J by 6 bases, with 11 bases left in between. Germline V gene sequence: CDR1 LGHNA, CDR2 YSLEER. The CDR3 loop reads CASSQEWQGDGYTF. CDR3 DNA: TGCGCCAGCAGCCAAGAGTGGCAGGGTGATGGCTACACCTTC.

This clone has only one observation. The V and J genes are TRBV14 and TRBJ2-2; tentative D call: TRBD2 (6 bases). Trimming took 1 base from V and 1 from J, leaving 13 bases between them. Germline lookup yields CDR1 SGHDN and CDR2 FVKESK. The CDR3 loop spans 17 amino acids. The CDR3: CASSQGLGGLNTGELFF. The DNA for the CDR3 is TGTGCCAGCAGCCAAGGTCTGGGGGGATTGAACACCGGGGAGCTGTTTTTT.

The chain joins TRBV15 to TRBJ2-1; D may be TRBD2 (6 bases). From germline, CDR1 is LNHNV and CDR2 YYDKDF (reference sequence). CDR3 length: 13 amino acids. V was trimmed by 0 bases and J by 11 bases, leaving 11 bases between them. CDR3 sequence reads: CATSRDHGGKQFF. The CDR3 DNA follows: TGTGCCACCAGCAGAGATCACGGGGGTAAGCAGTTCTTC.

The chain couples TRBV6-4 to TRBJ2-3; 10 nucleotides line up with TRBD2. V lost 3 bases, J lost 4 bases, and 1 base stayed unmatched. The CDR3 contains 14 residues. Per germline, CDR1 MRHNA and CDR2 SNTAGT. CDR3 sequence: CASSESGGADTQYF. In nucleotides, the CDR3 is TGTGCCAGCAGTGAGAGCGGGGGGGCAGATACGCAGTATTTT.

The V and J genes are TRBV18 and TRBJ2-5; D call uncertain. The CDR3 extends over 15 amino acids. Trimming took off 3 bases at V and 3 bases at J, with 14 bases between the two ends. Germline CDR1 KGHSH, CDR2 LQKENI. In nucleotides, the CDR3 is TGTGCCAGCTCACCTTCCAAGCGAGGAGAAGAGACCCAGTACTTC. This translates into CASSPSKRGEETQYF.

This rearrangement joins TRBV5-7 to TRBJ1-1; D is unclear. TRBV5-7 is an ORF, with its function uncertain. The CDR3 runs 14 residues. V was trimmed by 2 bases and J by 1 base, leaving 9 bases between them. This chain's CDR3 is CASSFGRRNTEAFF. CDR3 coding DNA: TGTGCCAGCAGCTTCGGACGGAGGAACACTGAAGCTTTCTTT.

The J gene is TRBJ2-7, the V gene TRBV18; 7 nucleotides agree with TRBD1. V lost 5 bases and J lost 6; bases outside the gene matches: 13. Germline CDR1 and CDR2: KGHSH and LQKENI. CDR3 length: 15 amino acids. The CDR3 nucleotides read TGTGCCAGCTCATACAGAGGGGACAGAGCGTTCGAGCAGTACTTC. Amino acid sequence: CASSYRGDRAFEQYF.

This clone was seen more than once but under ten times. The CDR3 reads CASSKGTGGTEAFF. CDR3 nucleotide sequence: TGCGCCAGCAGCAAGGGGACAGGGGGCACTGAAGCTTTCTTT. The V gene is TRBV5-1, the J gene TRBJ1-1, with TRBD1 identical over 11 bases. This CDR3 is 14 amino acids long. Losses at the gene ends were 4 bases for V and 4 bases for J; bases not matched to a gene: 3. Germline CDR1 reads SGHRS; CDR2 reads YFSETQ.

The chain links TRBV5-1 to TRBJ1-4; 8 bases match TRBD1. This CDR3 contains 15 residues. The junction had 10 bases not matched to a gene; V was cut back by 4 bases and J by 8 bases. In germline, CDR1 is SGHRS, CDR2 YFSETQ. Here the CDR3 reads CASSRQGAAGEKLFF. CDR3 DNA sequence: TGCGCCAGCAGCCGGCAGGGGGCGGCTGGGGAAAAACTGTTTTTT. The variable domain in full, completed from reference TRBV5-1 and TRBJ1-4, reads KAGVTQTPRYLIKTRGQQVTLSCSPISGHRSVSWYQQTPGQGLQFLFEYFSETQRNKGNFPGRFSGRQFSNSRSEMNVSTLELGDSALYLCASSRQGAAGEKLFFGSGTQLSVL.

The chain combines TRBV4-1 with TRBJ2-2; 8 bases line up with TRBD1. Trimming took 3 bases from V and 4 from J; bases not matched to a gene: 13. CDR3 size: 18 residues. Germline loops: CDR1 MGHRA, CDR2 YSYEKL. The CDR3 sequence: CASSHPEDAQGVTGELFF. CDR3 nucleotide sequence: TGCGCCAGCAGCCATCCGGAGGACGCACAGGGGGTCACCGGGGAGCTGTTTTTT.

This clone was found a few times. V and J are TRBV2 and TRBJ2-3, with 9 bases that match TRBD2. This CDR3 has 16 amino acids. J was trimmed by 3 bases and V by 2 bases; bases with no gene match: 6. Germline CDR1 reads SNHLY; CDR2 reads FYNNEI. The CDR3 coding sequence is TGTGCCAGCAGTGAACAACCGGGACTAGCAACAGATACGCAGTATTTT. This translates into CASSEQPGLATDTQYF.

The rearrangement links TRBV10-2 to TRBJ2-7, with 7 bases lining up with TRBD2. The CDR3 extends over 15 amino acids. V lost 5 bases and J lost 4; bases outside the gene matches: 11. Per germline, CDR1 WSHSY and CDR2 SAAADI. CDR3 DNA sequence: TGCGCCAGCAGTCGGGTCGCGGGGACTACTTACGAGCAGTACTTC. Amino acids: CASSRVAGTTYEQYF.

This clone was counted between two and nine times. The chain has TRBV7-2 and TRBJ1-4, with D possibly TRBD1 on 6 matching bases. CDR1 and CDR2 from the germline V gene are SGHTA and FQGNSA. The germline V and J ends were trimmed by 5 bases and 7 bases, with 17 bases remaining between them. The CDR3 totals 15 residues. The CDR3 coding sequence is TGTGCCAGCAGCCTCCCGACAGGAGGTAGTGAAAAACTGTTTTTT. Translating it yields CASSLPTGGSEKLFF.

The chain combines TRBV12-5 with TRBJ1-5; unclear D gene. This CDR3 comprises 14 residues. V dropped 3 bases and J dropped 1 base, with 7 bases sitting between them. Germline V gene sequence: CDR1 LGHNT, CDR2 FRNRAP. CDR3 in DNA: TGTGCTAGTGGTTTATCGGCGAGCAATCAGCCCCAGCATTTT. This gives the protein CASGLSASNQPQHF.

This clone came up a few times. The genes are TRBV19 and TRBJ2-3; the D gene is possibly TRBD1 (6 bases). The CDR3 totals 18 residues. Deletions cut 5 bases from V and 0 bases from J, with 21 bases between. Germline CDR1 LNHDA, CDR2 SQIVND (reference sequence). The CDR3 is CASSASGARRSSTDTQYF. The CDR3 region has the DNA TGTGCCAGTAGTGCTTCAGGGGCTCGACGGTCTAGCACAGATACGCAGTATTTT.

The V gene is TRBV25-1, the J gene TRBJ2-3; 9 bases are shared with TRBD1. V shed 4 bases, J shed 2 bases, and the junction held 10 bases outside the gene matches. The CDR3 extends over 17 amino acids. Germline V gene data show CDR1 as MGHDK and CDR2 as SYGVNS. CDR3 protein: CASSGPLGTGSTDTQYF. The CDR3 coding sequence is TGTGCCAGCAGTGGGCCTCTCGGGACAGGGTCCACAGATACGCAGTATTTT.

The rearrangement links TRBV10-3 to TRBJ1-6; 8 bases are shared with TRBD1. Trimming cost V 0 bases and J 0 bases; bases outside gene matches: 7. CDR3 length equals 19 residues. Germline loops: CDR1 ENHRY, CDR2 SYGVKD. Here the CDR3 DNA reads TGTGCCATCAGTGAGTCCAGGACAGGGCCAAGCTCCTATAATTCACCCCTCCACTTT. The encoded protein is CAISESRTGPSSYNSPLHF.

The chain links TRBV29-1 to TRBJ2-5; TRBD1 matches 8 bases. Trimming at V came to 7 bases and at J to 0 bases, leaving 4 bases not matched to a gene. Germline lookup yields CDR1 SQVTM and CDR2 ANQGSEA. The CDR3 runs 13 residues. In nucleotides, the CDR3 is TGCAGCGCCGGACAGGGCTACCAAGAGACCCAGTACTTC. Amino acids: CSAGQGYQETQYF.

The chain links TRBV12-5 to TRBJ2-5; tentatively, D is TRBD1 (6 bases). The closer fit of TRBJ2-7 to the DNA end suggests the J call may be wrong. Germline V gene data show CDR1 as LGHNT and CDR2 as FRNRAP. This CDR3 is 13 amino acids long. The chain's CDR3 is CASGIGGSYEQYF. CDR3 in DNA: TGTGCTAGTGGTATAGGGGGCTCCTACGAGCAGTACTTC.

The chain joins TRBV4-1 to TRBJ2-1; TRBD1 matches at 9 bases. Per germline, CDR1 MGHRA and CDR2 YSYEKL. The CDR3 length is 16 residues. V was pared by 1 base and J by 10 bases, with 11 bases of the junction left unmatched. The CDR3 bases are TGCGCCAGCAGCCAAGCCCGGACAGGGGTGGTGTTAGAGCAGTTCTTC. Its protein product is CASSQARTGVVLEQFF.

V is TRBV10-3 and J is TRBJ1-2, with 10 nucleotides matching TRBD1. CDR1 and CDR2 (germline): ENHRY, SYGVKD. The length of the CDR3 is 15 residues. The V gene end was trimmed by 7 bases and the J gene end by 2 bases; junction bases not matched to a gene: 7. Here the CDR3 DNA reads TGTGCCATCACGACGGGACAGGGGTCCAACTATGGCTACACCTTC. Translation: CAITTGQGSNYGYTF.

The rearrangement links TRBV5-4 to TRBJ1-2, with 8 nucleotides matching TRBD1. This CDR3 region has 15 residues. The germline CDR1 and CDR2 sequences are SGHNT and YYREEE (reference sequence). J was trimmed by 4 bases and V by 0 bases; bases with no gene match: 5. The CDR3 DNA is TGTGCCAGCAGCTTGGGGCAGGGGGCTATCTATGGCTACACCTTC. This translates into CASSLGQGAIYGYTF.

CDR3 region: CASSLWGGPETQYF. The DNA of the CDR3 is TGTGCCAGCAGTTTATGGGGGGGGCCGGAGACCCAGTACTTC. The chain uses TRBV28 and TRBJ2-5, with D possibly matching TRBD2 (7 bases). Trimming pared 0 bases from V and 5 bases from J, leaving 10 bases between. The CDR3 is 14 residues long. Per germline, CDR1 MDHEN and CDR2 SYDVKM. Variable domain in full (rest from reference TRBV28 and TRBJ2-5): DVKVTQSSRYLVKRTGEKVFLECVQDMDHENMFWYRQDPGLGLRLIYFSYDVKMKEKGDIPEGYSVSREKKERFSLILESASTNQTSMYLCASSLWGGPETQYFGPGTRLLVL.

The genes are TRBV18 and TRBJ1-1; 10 bases are a match to TRBD1. Germline V lookup: CDR1 KGHSH, CDR2 LQKENI. V lost 4 bases and J lost 0; bases outside the gene matches: 11. The CDR3 has 18 amino acids. Here the CDR3 DNA reads TGTGCCAGCTCACGGACCTACGGGACAGGGGCGTTGAACACTGAAGCTTTCTTT. Its translation: CASSRTYGTGALNTEAFF.